These T cell receptor beta chains were read from a single sample in a study of CD8 T cells in ankylosing spondylitis. TCRdb independently ran MiXCR on the 5' RACE reads; one entry per CDR3 protein. The top ten clones hold about 3.6% of a sample with approximately 140,000 distinct CDR3 sequences, roughly a tenth of them seen once. Sample: blood, either unsorted or a sorted T cell fraction (not recorded which). The source is a male donor with ankylosing spondylitis or in good health (not recorded which). The CDR3 runs from the conserved cysteine through the conserved F or W. A D gene is named only where the DNA matches it firmly. Size is omitted from some rows. Given values are once, few, many or a class for expanded clones.

J gene: TRBJ1-2
D gene: NA
V gene: TRBV4-2
clone size: few
CDR3 protein: CASSQAGDYGYTF
CDR3 DNA: TGTGCCAGCAGCCAAGCCGGGGACTATGGCTACACCTTC

J gene: TRBJ2-3
D gene: NA
V gene: TRBV20-1
clone size: few
CDR3 protein: CSAARLGSTDTQYF
CDR3 DNA: TGCAGTGCCGCAAGACTAGGGAGCACAGATACGCAGTATTTT

J gene: TRBJ2-1
D gene: NA
V gene: TRBV7-8
clone size: many
CDR3 protein: CASRHPGDSSYNEQFF
CDR3 DNA: TGTGCCAGCAGACACCCGGGGGATAGCTCCTACAATGAGCAGTTCTTC

J gene: TRBJ2-1
D gene: TRBD2
V gene: TRBV6-2/TRBV6-3
clone size: NA
CDR3 protein: CASSYSSRLAGPSSYNEQFF
CDR3 DNA: TGTGCCAGCAGTTACTCGAGCAGGCTAGCGGGTCCAAGCTCCTACAATGAGCAGTTCTTC

J gene: TRBJ1-1
D gene: NA
V gene: TRBV7-2
clone size: few
CDR3 protein: CASSPWTANTEAFF
CDR3 DNA: TGTGCCAGCAGCCCTTGGACCGCGAACACTGAAGCTTTCTTT

J gene: TRBJ2-4
D gene: TRBD2
V gene: TRBV11-2
clone size: many
CDR3 protein: CASSLLPPGLVFDIQYF
CDR3 DNA: TGTGCCAGCAGCCTCCTCCCCCCGGGACTAGTCTTCGACATTCAGTACTTC

J gene: TRBJ1-1
D gene: TRBD1
V gene: TRBV7-8
clone size: NA
CDR3 protein: CASSPRTGKNTEAFF
CDR3 DNA: TGTGCCAGCAGCCCACGGACAGGGAAGAACACTGAAGCTTTCTTT

J gene: TRBJ2-7
D gene: NA
V gene: TRBV14
clone size: NA
CDR3 protein: CASSLTGPPDF
CDR3 DNA: TGTGCCAGCAGTCTAACCGGGCCGCCCGACTTC

J gene: TRBJ1-5
D gene: NA
V gene: TRBV12-3/TRBV12-4
clone size: many
CDR3 protein: CASSYRITPQHF
CDR3 DNA: TGTGCCAGCAGTTATCGAATTACGCCCCAGCATTTT

J gene: TRBJ1-4
D gene: NA
V gene: TRBV6-1
clone size: NA
CDR3 protein: CASSSNGATNEKLFF
CDR3 DNA: TGTGCCAGCAGCTCAAATGGGGCAACTAATGAAAAACTGTTTTTT

J gene: TRBJ2-7
D gene: NA
V gene: TRBV20-1
clone size: NA
CDR3 protein: CSAKAYSSYEQYF
CDR3 DNA: TGCAGTGCTAAAGCGTATAGCTCCTACGAGCAGTACTTC

J gene: TRBJ1-1
D gene: NA
V gene: TRBV10-2
clone size: many
CDR3 protein: CASRQGRGGVDTEAFF
CDR3 DNA: TGCGCCAGCAGACAAGGGAGAGGGGGTGTAGACACTGAAGCTTTCTTT

J gene: TRBJ2-3
D gene: NA
V gene: TRBV20-1
clone size: many
CDR3 protein: CSARVFMSGPDTQYF
CDR3 DNA: TGCAGTGCTAGAGTGTTTATGTCGGGCCCAGATACGCAGTATTTT

J gene: TRBJ2-1
D gene: TRBD2
V gene: TRBV19
clone size: few
CDR3 protein: CATHPGLPYNEQFF
CDR3 DNA: TGTGCCACCCACCCGGGACTACCTTACAATGAGCAGTTCTTC

J gene: TRBJ1-6
D gene: NA
V gene: TRBV6-2/TRBV6-3
clone size: many
CDR3 protein: CASSYAQGGRNSPLHF
CDR3 DNA: TGTGCCAGCAGTTACGCCCAGGGAGGAAGGAATTCACCCCTCCACTTT

J gene: TRBJ2-7
D gene: NA
V gene: TRBV7-2
clone size: many
CDR3 protein: CASSNSLGQYF
CDR3 DNA: TGTGCCAGCAGCAACTCCCTCGGGCAGTACTTC

J gene: TRBJ2-1
D gene: TRBD2
V gene: TRBV7-9
clone size: NA
CDR3 protein: CASSLRGLAGNEQFF
CDR3 DNA: TGTGCCAGCAGCTTACGAGGACTAGCGGGAAATGAGCAGTTCTTC

J gene: TRBJ1-5
D gene: NA
V gene: TRBV5-5
clone size: many
CDR3 protein: CASSPQLPNQPQHF
CDR3 DNA: TGTGCCAGCAGCCCACAATTACCAAATCAGCCCCAGCATTTT

J gene: TRBJ2-1
D gene: NA
V gene: TRBV7-3
clone size: many
CDR3 protein: CASSSRIEPNNEQFF
CDR3 DNA: TGTGCCAGCAGCTCCCGGATAGAACCCAACAATGAGCAGTTCTTC

J gene: TRBJ2-2
D gene: NA
V gene: TRBV29-1
clone size: NA
CDR3 protein: CSAITGGTGELFF
CDR3 DNA: TGCAGCGCCATCACGGGTGGGACCGGGGAGCTGTTTTTT

J gene: TRBJ2-3
D gene: NA
V gene: TRBV7-6
clone size: NA
CDR3 protein: CASTRGAAVSTDTQYF
CDR3 DNA: TGTGCCAGCACCCGGGGGGCTGCGGTGAGCACAGATACGCAGTATTTT

J gene: TRBJ2-3
D gene: TRBD2
V gene: TRBV3-1
clone size: many
CDR3 protein: CASSQTISGRASDTQYF
CDR3 DNA: TGTGCCAGCAGCCAAACGATTAGCGGGAGGGCCTCAGATACGCAGTATTTT